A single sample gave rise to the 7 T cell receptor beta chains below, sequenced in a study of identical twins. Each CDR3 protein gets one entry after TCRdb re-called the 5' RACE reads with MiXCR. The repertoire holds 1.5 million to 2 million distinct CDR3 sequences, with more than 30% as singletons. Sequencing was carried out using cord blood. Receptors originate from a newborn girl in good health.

This CDR3 reads CRGGRVNNEQFF. For the CDR3, the DNA is TGCAGGGGGGGTAGGGTTAACAATGAGCAGTTCTTC. The chain couples TRBV20-1 to TRBJ2-1; D perhaps matches TRBD2 (6 bases). CDR1 and CDR2 from the germline V gene are DFQATT and SNEGSKA (reference sequence). The CDR3 has 12 amino acids.

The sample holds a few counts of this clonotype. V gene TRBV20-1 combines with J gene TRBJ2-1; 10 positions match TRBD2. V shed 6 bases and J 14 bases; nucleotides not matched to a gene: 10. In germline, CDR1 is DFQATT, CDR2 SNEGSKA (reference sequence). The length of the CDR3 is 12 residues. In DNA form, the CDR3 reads TGCAGTGCGACGAGGACTAGCGGAGCTGAGTTCTTC. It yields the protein CSATRTSGAEFF.

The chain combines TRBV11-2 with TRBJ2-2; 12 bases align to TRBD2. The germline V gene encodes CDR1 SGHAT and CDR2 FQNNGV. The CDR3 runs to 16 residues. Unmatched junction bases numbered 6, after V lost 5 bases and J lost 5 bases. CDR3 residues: CASSPSGRGDTGELFF. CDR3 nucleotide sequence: TGTGCCAGCAGCCCTAGCGGGAGGGGAGATACCGGGGAGCTGTTTTTT. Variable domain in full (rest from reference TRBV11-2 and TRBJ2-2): EAGVAQSPRYKIIEKRQSVAFWCNPISGHATLYWYQQILGQGPKLLIQFQNNGVVDDSQLPKDRFSAERLKGVDSTLKIQPAKLEDSAVYLCASSPSGRGDTGELFFGEGSRLTVL.

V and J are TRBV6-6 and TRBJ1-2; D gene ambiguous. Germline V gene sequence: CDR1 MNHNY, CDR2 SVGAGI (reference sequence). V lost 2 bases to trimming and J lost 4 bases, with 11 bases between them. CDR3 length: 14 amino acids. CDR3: CASSYDGEGYGYTF. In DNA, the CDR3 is TGTGCCAGCAGTTACGACGGGGAGGGCTATGGCTACACCTTC.

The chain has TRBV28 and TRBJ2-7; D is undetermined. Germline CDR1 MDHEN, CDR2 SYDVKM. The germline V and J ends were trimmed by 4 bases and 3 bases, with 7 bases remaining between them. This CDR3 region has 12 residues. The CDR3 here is CASSSFRYEQYF. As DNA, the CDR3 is TGTGCCAGCAGTTCCTTTCGCTACGAGCAGTACTTC.

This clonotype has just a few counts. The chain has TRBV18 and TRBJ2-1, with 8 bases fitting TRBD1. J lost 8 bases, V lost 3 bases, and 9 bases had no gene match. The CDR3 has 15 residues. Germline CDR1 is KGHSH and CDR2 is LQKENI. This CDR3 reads CASSPGQGRLDEQFF. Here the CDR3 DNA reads TGTGCCAGCTCACCCGGACAGGGACGCTTAGATGAGCAGTTCTTC.

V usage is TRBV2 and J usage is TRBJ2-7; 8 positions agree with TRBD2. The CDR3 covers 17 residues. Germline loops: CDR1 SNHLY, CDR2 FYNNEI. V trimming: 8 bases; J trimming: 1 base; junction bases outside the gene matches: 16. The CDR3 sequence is CASWVNPLAGASYEQYF. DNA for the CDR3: TGTGCCAGCTGGGTCAACCCTCTAGCGGGTGCTTCCTACGAGCAGTACTTC.